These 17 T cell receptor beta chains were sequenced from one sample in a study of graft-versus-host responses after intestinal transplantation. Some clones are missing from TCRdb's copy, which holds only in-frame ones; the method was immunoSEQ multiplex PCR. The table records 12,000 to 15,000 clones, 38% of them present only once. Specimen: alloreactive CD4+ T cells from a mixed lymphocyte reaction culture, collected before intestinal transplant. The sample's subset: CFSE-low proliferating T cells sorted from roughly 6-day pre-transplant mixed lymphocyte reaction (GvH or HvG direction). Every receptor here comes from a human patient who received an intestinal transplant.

CDR3 amino acids: CAWNRGGTGELFF. CDR3 DNA: TGTGCCTGGAACAGGGGAGGAACCGGGGAGCTGTTTTTT. This rearrangement joins TRBV30 to TRBJ2-2; tentatively, D is TRBD1 (7 bases). This CDR3 has 13 residues. Trimming shortened V by 4 bases and J by 5 bases, and 11 bases separated the two germline ends. Germline CDR1 and CDR2: GTSNPN and SVGIG (reference sequence). Together with reference TRBV30 and TRBJ2-2, the CDR3 gives the full variable domain: SQTIHQWPATLVQPVGSPLSLECTVEGTSNPNLYWYRQAAGRGLQLLFYSVGIGQISSEVPQNLSASRPQDRQFILSSKKLLLSDSGFYLCAWNRGGTGELFFGEGSRLTVL.

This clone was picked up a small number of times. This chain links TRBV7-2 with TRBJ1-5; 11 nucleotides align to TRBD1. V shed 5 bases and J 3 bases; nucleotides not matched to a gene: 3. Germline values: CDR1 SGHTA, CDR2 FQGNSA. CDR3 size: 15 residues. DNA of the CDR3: TGTGCCAGCAGCCCGGGACAGGGGGTCAATCAGCCCCAGCATTTT. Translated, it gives CASSPGQGVNQPQHF.

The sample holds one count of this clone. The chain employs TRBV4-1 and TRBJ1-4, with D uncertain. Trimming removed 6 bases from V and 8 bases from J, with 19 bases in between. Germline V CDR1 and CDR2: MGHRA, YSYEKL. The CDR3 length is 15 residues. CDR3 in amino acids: CASRRYSWTSEKLFF. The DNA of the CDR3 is TGCGCCAGCAGACGCTACAGCTGGACTAGCGAAAAACTGTTTTTT.

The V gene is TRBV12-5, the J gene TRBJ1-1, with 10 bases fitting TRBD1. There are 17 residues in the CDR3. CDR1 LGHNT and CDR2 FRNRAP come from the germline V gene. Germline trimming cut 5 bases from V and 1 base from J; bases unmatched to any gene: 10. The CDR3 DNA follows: TGTGCTAGTGGTCCATTTTTTGGGGACAGGGGGAACACTGAAGCTTTCTTT. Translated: CASGPFFGDRGNTEAFF.

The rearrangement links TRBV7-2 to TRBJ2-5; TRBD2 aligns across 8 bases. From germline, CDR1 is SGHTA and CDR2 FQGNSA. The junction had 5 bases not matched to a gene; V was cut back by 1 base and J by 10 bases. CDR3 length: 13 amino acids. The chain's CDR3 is CASSLEGTRVQYF. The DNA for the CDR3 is TGTGCCAGCAGCTTAGAAGGGACTAGGGTCCAGTACTTC.

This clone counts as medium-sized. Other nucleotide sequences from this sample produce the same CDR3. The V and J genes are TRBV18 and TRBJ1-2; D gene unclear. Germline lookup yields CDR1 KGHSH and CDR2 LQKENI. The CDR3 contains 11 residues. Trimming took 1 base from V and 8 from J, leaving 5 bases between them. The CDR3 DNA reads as TGTGCCAGCTCACCACTTAGCGGCTACACCTTC. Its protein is CASSPLSGYTF. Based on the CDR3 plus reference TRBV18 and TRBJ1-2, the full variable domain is NAGVMQNPRHLVRRRGQEARLRCSPMKGHSHVYWYRQLPEEGLKFMVYLQKENIIDESGMPKERFSAEFPKEGPSILRIQQVVRGDSAAYFCASSPLSGYTFGSGTRLTVV.

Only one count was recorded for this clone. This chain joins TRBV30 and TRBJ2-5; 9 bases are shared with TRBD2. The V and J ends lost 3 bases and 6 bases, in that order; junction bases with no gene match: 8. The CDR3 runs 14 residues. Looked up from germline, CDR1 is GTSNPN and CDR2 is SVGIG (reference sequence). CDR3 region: CAWSDGGGAKTQYF. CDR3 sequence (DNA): TGTGCCTGGAGCGATGGCGGGGGGGCCAAGACCCAGTACTTC.

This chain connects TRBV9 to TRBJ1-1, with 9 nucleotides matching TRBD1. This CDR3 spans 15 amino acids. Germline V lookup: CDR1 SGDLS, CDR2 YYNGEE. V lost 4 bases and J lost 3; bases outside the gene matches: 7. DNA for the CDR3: TGTGCCAGCAGCACCCGGACAGGGGTGGACACTGAAGCTTTCTTT. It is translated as CASSTRTGVDTEAFF.

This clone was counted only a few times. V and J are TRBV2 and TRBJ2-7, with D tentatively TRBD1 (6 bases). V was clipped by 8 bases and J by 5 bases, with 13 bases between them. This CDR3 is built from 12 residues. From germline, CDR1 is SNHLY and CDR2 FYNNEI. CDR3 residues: CASGGGSHEQYF. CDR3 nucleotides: TGTGCCAGCGGGGGCGGTTCCCACGAGCAGTACTTC.

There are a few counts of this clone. CDR3 sequence reads: CAWRPNWDRASNTEAFF. The CDR3 bases are TGTGCCTGGCGACCTAATTGGGACAGGGCTTCGAACACTGAAGCTTTCTTT. V usage is TRBV30 and J usage is TRBJ1-1; 9 bases map to TRBD1. Trimming removed 5 bases from V and 1 base from J; junction bases left unmatched: 14. In germline, CDR1 is GTSNPN, CDR2 SVGIG (reference sequence). The CDR3 loop spans 17 amino acids.

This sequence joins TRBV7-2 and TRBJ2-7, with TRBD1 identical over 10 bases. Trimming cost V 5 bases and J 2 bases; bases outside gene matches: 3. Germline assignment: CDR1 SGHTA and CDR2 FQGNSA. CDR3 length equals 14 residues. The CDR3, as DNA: TGTGCCAGCAGCCGGGACAGGGGCCCCTACGAGCAGTACTTC. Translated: CASSRDRGPYEQYF.

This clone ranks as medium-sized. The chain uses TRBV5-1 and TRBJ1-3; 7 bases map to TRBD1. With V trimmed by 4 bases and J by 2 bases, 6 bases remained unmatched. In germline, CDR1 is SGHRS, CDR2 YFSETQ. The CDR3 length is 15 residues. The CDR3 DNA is TGCGCCAGCAGCGCGACAGGGTCCCCTGGAAACACCATATATTTT. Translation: CASSATGSPGNTIYF.

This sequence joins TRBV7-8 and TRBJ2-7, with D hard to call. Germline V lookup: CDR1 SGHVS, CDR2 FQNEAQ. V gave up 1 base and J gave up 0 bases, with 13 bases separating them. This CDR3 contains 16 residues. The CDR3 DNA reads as TGTGCCAGCAGCTTAGGCGCCCCACAGTCCTCCTACGAGCAGTACTTC. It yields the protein CASSLGAPQSSYEQYF.

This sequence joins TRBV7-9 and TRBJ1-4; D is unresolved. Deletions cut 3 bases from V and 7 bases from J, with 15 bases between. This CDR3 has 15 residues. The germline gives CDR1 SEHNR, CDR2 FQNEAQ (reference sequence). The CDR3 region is CASSFGRTAAEKLFF. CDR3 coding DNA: TGTGCCAGCAGCTTTGGACGGACTGCGGCTGAAAAACTGTTTTTT.

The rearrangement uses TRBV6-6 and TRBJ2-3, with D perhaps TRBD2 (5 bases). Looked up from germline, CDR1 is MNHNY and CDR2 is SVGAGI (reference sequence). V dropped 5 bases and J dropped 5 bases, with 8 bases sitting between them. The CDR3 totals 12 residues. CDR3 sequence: CASSPSGDTQYF. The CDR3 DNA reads TGTGCCAGCAGTCCCAGCGGAGATACGCAGTATTTT.

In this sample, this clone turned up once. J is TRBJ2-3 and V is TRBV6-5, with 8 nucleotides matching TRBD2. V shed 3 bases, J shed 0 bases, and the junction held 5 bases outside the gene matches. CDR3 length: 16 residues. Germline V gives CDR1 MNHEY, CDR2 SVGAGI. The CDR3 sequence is CASSYLAGRSTDTQYF. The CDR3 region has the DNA TGTGCCAGCAGTTATCTAGCGGGCCGAAGCACAGATACGCAGTATTTT.

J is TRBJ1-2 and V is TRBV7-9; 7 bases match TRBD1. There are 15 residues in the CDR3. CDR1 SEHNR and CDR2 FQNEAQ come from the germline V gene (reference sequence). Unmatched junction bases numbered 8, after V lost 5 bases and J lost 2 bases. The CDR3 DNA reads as TGTGCCAGCAGCCCACGACAGGGCCGGAACTATGGCTACACCTTC. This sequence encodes CASSPRQGRNYGYTF.